Below, 25 T cell receptor beta chains from the same sample are listed, as sequenced in a study of OX40 agonist ivuxolimab in advanced cancers. Sequencing was performed with immunoSEQ multiplex PCR; in TCRdb, only in-frame clones are kept and a portion is missing. The sample records tens of thousands of clones, about 90% being singletons. This specimen was CD4+ or CD8+ T cells sorted from blood, taken in a trial of the OX40 agonist ivuxolimab. These receptors were obtained from an adult with an advanced solid tumor such as melanoma, head and neck, liver or kidney cancer.

This clone occurred once. The chain combines TRBV27 with TRBJ2-6, with TRBD1 as a possible D gene (6 bases). This CDR3 is 15 amino acids long. The germline V and J ends were trimmed by 6 bases and 0 bases, with 9 bases remaining between them. CDR1 is MNHEY, CDR2 SMNVEV, per germline (reference sequence). The CDR3 loop is CASRLTGSGANVLTF. The CDR3 DNA follows: TGTGCCAGCAGGCTGACAGGCTCTGGGGCCAACGTCCTGACTTTC.

This clone has a single count. This chain uses TRBV6-1 with TRBJ2-7; no firm D call. CDR1 is MNHNS and CDR2 is SASEGT in the germline V gene. The V and J ends lost 3 bases and 2 bases respectively, with 11 bases between them. The CDR3 runs to 14 residues. The CDR3 coding sequence is TGTGCCAGCAGTGAGAGTCACCTCACCTACGAGCAGTACGTC. As protein: CASSESHLTYEQYV.

J is TRBJ1-5 and V is TRBV30; D is perhaps TRBD1 (5 bases). Germline V gene lookup returns CDR1 GTSNPN and CDR2 SVGIG (reference sequence). The V gene lost 1 base and the J gene lost 3 bases, with 10 bases spanning the gap. This CDR3 has 14 amino acids. DNA for the CDR3: TGTGCCTGGAGTGCCCGACAGATCAATCAGCCCCAGCATTTT. Its translation is CAWSARQINQPQHF.

V gene TRBV7-9 combines with J gene TRBJ1-5; D perhaps matches TRBD1 (6 bases). CDR3 length equals 15 residues. Deletions cut 1 base from V and 4 bases from J, with 11 bases between. CDR1 is SEHNR and CDR2 is FQNEAQ in the germline V gene (reference sequence). CDR3 sequence reads: CASSLGTALNQPQHF. The CDR3, as DNA: TGTGCCAGCAGCTTAGGGACAGCCTTAAATCAGCCCCAGCATTTT.

V usage is TRBV2 and J usage is TRBJ1-5; D remains ambiguous. Deletions cut 1 base from V and 6 bases from J, with 10 bases between. This CDR3 comprises 14 residues. Germline CDR1 and CDR2: SNHLY and FYNNEI. The CDR3 bases are TGTGCCAGCAGTGAAGTCTGGGATAGTCAGCCCCAGCATTTT. It translates to CASSEVWDSQPQHF.

This rearrangement joins TRBV28 to TRBJ1-2, with D uncertain. The germline V gene encodes CDR1 MDHEN and CDR2 SYDVKM. The V end lost 2 bases, the J end lost 3 bases, and 16 bases lay between the germline ends. CDR3 length: 16 residues. The CDR3 DNA follows: TGTGCCAGCAGTTTAAGTCCCGTAAAAATGGACTATGGCTACACCTTC. Translating it yields CASSLSPVKMDYGYTF.

The V and J genes are TRBV5-6 and TRBJ1-4, with TRBD1 as a possible D gene (5 bases). V was trimmed by 4 bases and J by 0 bases, leaving 13 bases between them. CDR3 length: 16 residues. Germline V CDR1 and CDR2: SGHDT, YYEEEE. The CDR3 is CASSDWTGPTNEKLFF. The CDR3 DNA follows: TGTGCCAGCAGCGACTGGACGGGGCCAACTAATGAAAAACTGTTTTTT.

V is TRBV6-1 and J is TRBJ2-1; 11 bases line up with TRBD2. Germline V gene sequence: CDR1 MNHNS, CDR2 SASEGT. The J segment lost 3 bases and the V segment lost 4 bases, leaving 5 bases of the junction unmatched. The CDR3 spans 16 residues. The CDR3, as DNA: TGTGCCAGCAGTGGTCGACTAGCGGGACTCTACAATGAGCAGTTCTTC. It specifies CASSGRLAGLYNEQFF.

V gene TRBV9 combines with J gene TRBJ2-2, with D possibly being TRBD1 (6 bases). Germline V gene sequence: CDR1 SGDLS, CDR2 YYNGEE. V gave up 2 bases and J gave up 4 bases, with 9 bases separating them. The CDR3 runs to 14 residues. CDR3 sequence: CASSVEGGTGELFF. In nucleotides, the CDR3 is TGTGCCAGCAGCGTCGAAGGGGGCACCGGGGAGCTGTTTTTT.

This clone was seen a single time. The genes are TRBV7-8 and TRBJ1-5; weak D call: TRBD1 (5 bases). Between the trimmed V and J ends, which lost 3 bases and 3 bases, there was a span of 12 bases. The CDR3 length is 15 residues. Germline V gene lookup returns CDR1 SGHVS and CDR2 FQNEAQ. The CDR3 loop reads CASSFLRGDNQPQHF. The DNA for the CDR3 is TGTGCCAGCAGCTTCTTACGGGGCGACAATCAGCCCCAGCATTTT.

CDR3 region: CASSPARNQPQHF. The DNA of the CDR3 is TGTGCCAGCTCACCGGCCAGGAATCAGCCCCAGCATTTT. The chain carries TRBV18 and TRBJ1-5; D is uncertain. The CDR3 consists of 13 residues. CDR1 KGHSH and CDR2 LQKENI come from the germline V gene. Trimming took off 3 bases at V and 4 bases at J, with 7 bases between the two ends.

V gene TRBV4-3 combines with J gene TRBJ1-6; TRBD1 matches at 7 bases. CDR3 length: 16 amino acids. V dropped 0 bases and J dropped 7; count of bases not matched to a gene: 6. In germline, CDR1 is LGHNA, CDR2 YSLEER. CDR3 bases: TGCGCCAGCAGCCAAGATTGGGGGACAGACAATTCACCCCTCCACTTT. It is translated as CASSQDWGTDNSPLHF.

The J gene is TRBJ2-7, the V gene TRBV6-1, with D perhaps TRBD1 (6 bases). Germline V gives CDR1 MNHNS, CDR2 SASEGT. The ends were cut back, 3 bases at V and 7 bases at J, with 16 bases in the middle. The CDR3 sequence is 14 residues long. CDR3 nucleotides: TGTGCCAGCAGTGAGACTGGGGGCACGGGGGAGCAGTACGTC. It yields the protein CASSETGGTGEQYV.

The genes are TRBV5-4 and TRBJ2-2, with D unresolved. V dropped 4 bases and J dropped 2 bases, with 3 bases sitting between them. The germline V gene has CDR1 SGHNT and CDR2 YYREEE (reference sequence). The CDR3 is 12 residues long. CDR3 nucleotides: TGTGCCAGCAGCCAAAACACCGGGGAGCTGTTTTTT. The encoded protein is CASSQNTGELFF.

This chain connects TRBV18 to TRBJ2-3; D gene unclear. The germline gives CDR1 KGHSH, CDR2 LQKENI. This CDR3 is built from 14 residues. Between the trimmed V and J ends, which lost 3 bases and 0 bases, there was a span of 7 bases. CDR3 region: CASSPVLSTDTQYF. The CDR3 region has the DNA TGTGCCAGCTCACCCGTACTGAGCACAGATACGCAGTATTTT.

The chain combines TRBV30 with TRBJ1-5; tentatively, D is TRBD1 (6 bases). This CDR3 comprises 14 residues. Trimming left V 0 bases short and J 3 bases short, with 9 bases between. Per the germline V gene, CDR1 is GTSNPN and CDR2 is SVGIG (reference sequence). The chain's CDR3 is CAWSVTGYNQPQHF. CDR3 in DNA: TGTGCCTGGAGTGTAACAGGGTACAATCAGCCCCAGCATTTT.

The rearrangement joins TRBV11-2 to TRBJ2-1; the D is unclear. V shed 0 bases and J shed 0 bases, with 6 bases lying between them. Per the germline V gene, CDR1 is SGHAT and CDR2 is FQNNGV. The CDR3 has 15 residues. Written as DNA, the CDR3 is TGTGCCAGCAGCTTAGAGTTCAGCTCCTACAATGAGCAGTTCTTC. Residues: CASSLEFSSYNEQFF.

This clone occurred once. The genes are TRBV28 and TRBJ1-2; 10 bases map to TRBD1. Germline V lookup: CDR1 MDHEN, CDR2 SYDVKM. The CDR3 has 16 residues. J lost 7 bases, V lost 5 bases, and 13 bases had no gene match. CDR3 loop: CASSPSTTGGWVGYTF. The CDR3 region has the DNA TGTGCCAGCAGTCCATCTACGACAGGGGGCTGGGTTGGCTACACCTTC.

J is TRBJ1-5 and V is TRBV30; possible D gene TRBD1, 6 bases. V lost 4 bases to trimming and J lost 5 bases, with 18 bases between them. The CDR3 is 15 amino acids. Germline loops: CDR1 GTSNPN, CDR2 SVGIG (reference sequence). CDR3 coding DNA: TGTGCCTGGAACCAACACGGGGGGCTGGATCAGCCCCAGCATTTT. Translation gives CAWNQHGGLDQPQHF. Filled out from reference TRBV30 and TRBJ1-5, the complete variable domain reads SQTIHQWPATLVQPVGSPLSLECTVEGTSNPNLYWYRQAAGRGLQLLFYSVGIGQISSEVPQNLSASRPQDRQFILSSKKLLLSDSGFYLCAWNQHGGLDQPQHFGDGTRLSIL.

This chain uses TRBV19 with TRBJ1-6, with 8 positions matching TRBD1. The CDR3 length is 16 residues. Germline V CDR1 and CDR2: LNHDA, SQIVND (reference sequence). Unmatched junction bases numbered 10, after V lost 9 bases and J lost 3 bases. The DNA for the CDR3 is TGTGCCAGCTCTGACAACGGACAGGGCTATAATTCACCCCTCCACTTT. It codes for CASSDNGQGYNSPLHF. The variable domain in full, with the rest retrieved from reference TRBV19 and TRBJ1-6, is DGGITQSPKYLFRKEGQNVTLSCEQNLNHDAMYWYRQDPGQGLRLIYYSQIVNDFQKGDIAEGYSVSREKKESFPLTVTSAQKNPTAFYLCASSDNGQGYNSPLHFGNGTRLTVT.

This clone occurred once. The V call is TRBV19, the J call TRBJ1-2; 8 bases align to TRBD1. There are 13 residues in the CDR3. With 5 bases clipped from V and 6 bases from J, the junction kept 5 bases outside the gene matches. CDR1 and CDR2 from the germline V gene are LNHDA and SQIVND (reference sequence). Here the CDR3 reads CASSYQGADGYTF. CDR3 DNA sequence: TGTGCCAGTAGTTACCAGGGGGCGGATGGCTACACCTTC.

This clone has only one observation. This chain links TRBV6-6 with TRBJ2-3; D gene unclear. V was cut by 2 bases and J by 1 base, with 4 bases left in between. This CDR3 contains 13 residues. Germline CDR1 reads MNHNY; CDR2 reads SVGAGI (reference sequence). Here the CDR3 DNA reads TGTGCCAGCAGTTACCTTCGCACAGATACGCAGTATTTT. Its translation is CASSYLRTDTQYF.

The CDR3 loop is CASSHRSGTPLPEQYF. In DNA, the CDR3 is TGCGCCAGCAGCCACCGGTCCGGGACACCCCTTCCCGAGCAGTACTTC. The chain combines TRBV4-3 with TRBJ2-7; D may be TRBD1 (6 bases). The CDR3 contains 16 residues. Germline CDR1 and CDR2: LGHNA and YSLEER. With 3 bases removed from V and 6 bases from J, the gap between germline ends came to 21 bases.

This rearrangement joins TRBV13 to TRBJ2-5; D remains unclear. This CDR3 has 13 residues. Between the trimmed V and J ends, which lost 5 bases and 2 bases, there was a span of 9 bases. The germline V gene encodes CDR1 PRHDT and CDR2 FYEKMQ (reference sequence). CDR3 nucleotides: TGTGCCAGCAGCGAAGAAAATCAAGAGACCCAGTACTTC. Amino acids: CASSEENQETQYF. The variable domain in full, with the rest retrieved from reference TRBV13 and TRBJ2-5, is AAGVIQSPRHLIKEKRETATLKCYPIPRHDTVYWYQQGPGQDPQFLISFYEKMQSDKGSIPDRFSAQQFSDYHSELNMSSLELGDSALYFCASSEENQETQYFGPGTRLLVL.

The chain has TRBV4-1 and TRBJ1-1; a possible D gene is TRBD1 (6 bases). The V end was cut by 1 base, the J end by 2 bases, with 14 bases between. The CDR3 length is 16 residues. CDR1 and CDR2 (germline): MGHRA, YSYEKL. The CDR3 bases are TGCGCCAGCAGCCAAGTACCCCACAGGGCAAACACTGAAGCTTTCTTT. It codes for CASSQVPHRANTEAFF.